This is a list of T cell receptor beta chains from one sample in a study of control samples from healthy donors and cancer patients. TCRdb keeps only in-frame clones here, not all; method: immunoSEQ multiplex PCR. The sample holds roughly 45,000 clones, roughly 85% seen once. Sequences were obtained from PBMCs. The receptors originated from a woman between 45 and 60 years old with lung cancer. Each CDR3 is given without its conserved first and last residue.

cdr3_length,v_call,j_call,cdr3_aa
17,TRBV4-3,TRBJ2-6,ASSQSAGTGIAGANVLT
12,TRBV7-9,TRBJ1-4,ASSLGGTNEKLF
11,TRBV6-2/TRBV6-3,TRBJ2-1,ASSRDRVNEQF
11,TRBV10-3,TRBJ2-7,AISEAGAYEQY
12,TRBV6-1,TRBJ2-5,ASSDGRGRETQY
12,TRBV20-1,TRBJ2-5,SASRGGAMETQY
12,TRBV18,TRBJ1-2,ASSPGTGTGGYT
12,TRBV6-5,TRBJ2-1,ASSPVGAPNEQF
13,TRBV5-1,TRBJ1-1,ASSLNRVRNTEAF
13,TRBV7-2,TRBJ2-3,ASSPRTGKTDTQY
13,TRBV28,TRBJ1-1,ASSLWEARNTEAF
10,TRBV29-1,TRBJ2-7,SVRVLSYEQY
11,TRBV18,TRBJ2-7,ASSPGTSYEQY
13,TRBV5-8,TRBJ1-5,ASSLVRGLYQPQH
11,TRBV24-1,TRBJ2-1,ATRFGSRNEQF
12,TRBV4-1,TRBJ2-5,ASSQAALQETQY
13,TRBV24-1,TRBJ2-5,ATSDLRGLQETQY
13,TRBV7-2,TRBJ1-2,ASSLYSGEGYGYT
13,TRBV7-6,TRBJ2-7,ASSLEGSGNYEQY
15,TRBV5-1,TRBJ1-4,ASSLEGQGAGGEKLF
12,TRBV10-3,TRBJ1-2,AISPPLIGYGYT
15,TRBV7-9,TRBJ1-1,ASSLADRGGLRTEAF
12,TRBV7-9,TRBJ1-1,ASSWDLEDTEAF